This TCR beta chain was sequenced in a study of blood T cell repertoires in COVID-19. Germline V gene data show CDR1 as MNHNY and CDR2 as SVGAGI (reference sequence). CDR3 length equals 15 residues. V was clipped by 5 bases and J by 5 bases; unmatched bases: 9. The table came from immunoSEQ multiplex PCR; TCRdb's copy has only in-frame clones and leaves some out. This sample has about 410,000 clones; approximately 90% occur once, and the top ten carry roughly 1.6%. The chain couples TRBV6-6 to TRBJ2-7; TRBD1 aligns across 10 bases. The specimen was peripheral blood. The TCR sequence derives from a woman aged 40 to 50 with COVID-19, enrolled during active disease. CDR3 in amino acids: CASSRRQGAQNEQYF. The CDR3, as DNA: TGTGCCAGCAGTCGACGACAGGGGGCGCAGAACGAGCAGTACTTC.